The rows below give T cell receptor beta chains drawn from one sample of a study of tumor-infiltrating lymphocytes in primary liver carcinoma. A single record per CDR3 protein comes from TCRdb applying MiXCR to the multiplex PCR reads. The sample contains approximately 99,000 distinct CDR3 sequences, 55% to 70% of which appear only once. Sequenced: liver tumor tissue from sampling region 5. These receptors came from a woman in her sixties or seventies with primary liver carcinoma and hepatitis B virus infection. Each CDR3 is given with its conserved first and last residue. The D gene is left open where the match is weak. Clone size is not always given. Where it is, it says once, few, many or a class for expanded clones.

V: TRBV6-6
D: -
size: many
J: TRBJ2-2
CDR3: CATYHRATGELFF
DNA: TGTGCCACCTATCACAGGGCTACCGGGGAGCTGTTTTTT

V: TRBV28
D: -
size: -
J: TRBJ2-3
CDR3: CASSPSTDTRYF
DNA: TGTGCCAGCAGTCCGAGCACAGATACGCGGTATTTT

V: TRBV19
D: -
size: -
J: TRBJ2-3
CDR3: CASSFTATDTQYF
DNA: TGTGCCAGTAGTTTTACTGCCACAGATACGCAGTATTTT

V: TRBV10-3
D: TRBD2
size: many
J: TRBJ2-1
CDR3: CASDEPGLAGGRQFF
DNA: TGTGCCAGCGACGAACCGGGACTAGCGGGAGGGAGGCAGTTCTTC

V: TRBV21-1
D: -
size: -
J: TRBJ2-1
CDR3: CASSKAHRGAGTYNEQLF
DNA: TGTGCCAGCAGCAAAGCGCACCGAGGAGCGGGAACCTACAATGAGCAGCTCTTC

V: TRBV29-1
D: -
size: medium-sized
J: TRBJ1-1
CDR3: CSARGDLNTEAFF
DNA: TGCAGCGCCAGAGGGGATTTGAACACTGAAGCTTTCTTT

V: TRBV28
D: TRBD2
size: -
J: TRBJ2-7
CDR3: CVSSLLPRAGGSREQYF
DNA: TGTGTCAGCAGTTTATTACCCCGTGCGGGAGGGTCTCGGGAGCAGTACTTC

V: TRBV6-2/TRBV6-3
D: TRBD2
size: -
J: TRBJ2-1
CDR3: CVSSHRLAGVGNEQFF
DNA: TGTGTCAGCAGTCACCGGCTAGCGGGAGTGGGCAATGAGCAGTTCTTC

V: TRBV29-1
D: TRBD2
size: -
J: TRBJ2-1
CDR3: CSVEIPSGRSSYNEQLF
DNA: TGCAGCGTTGAAATCCCTAGCGGGAGATCCTCCTACAATGAGCAGTTATTC

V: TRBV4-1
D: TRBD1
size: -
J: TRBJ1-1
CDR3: CASSQDRDSGGTESFF
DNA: TGCGCCAGCAGCCAAGATAGGGACAGTGGGGGCACTGAATCTTTCTTT

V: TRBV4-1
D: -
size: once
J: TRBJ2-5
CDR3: CANSRSIQETQYF
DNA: TGTGCCAACAGCCGCAGCATACAAGAGACCCAGTACTTC

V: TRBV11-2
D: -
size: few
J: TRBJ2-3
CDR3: CASSIGLPTDTQYF
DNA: TGCGCAAGCAGCATAGGGCTTCCCACAGATACGCAGTATTTT

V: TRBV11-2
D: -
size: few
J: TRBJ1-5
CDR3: CASSLGGLTYTLDTQHF
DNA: TGTGCCAGTAGCTTAGGGGGACTAACGTACACGTTAGATACGCAGCATTTT

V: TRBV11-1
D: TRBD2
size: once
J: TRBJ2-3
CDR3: CASSPSGRLTDTQQF
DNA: TGTGCCAGCAGCCCTAGCGGGAGGCTTACGGATACGCAGCAATTT

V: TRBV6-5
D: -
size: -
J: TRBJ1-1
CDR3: CASGRLTRRGTAFF
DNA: TGTGCCAGCGGTCGCCTTACCAGACGAGGCACAGCTTTCTTT

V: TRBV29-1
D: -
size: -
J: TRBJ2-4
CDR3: CSTERGARNIQYF
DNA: TGCAGCACTGAACGCGGGGCCCGAAACATTCAGTACTTC

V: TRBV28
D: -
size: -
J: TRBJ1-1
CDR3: CTSSIVGRVNTEAFF
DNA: TGTACCAGCAGTATTGTGGGCAGGGTGAACACTGAAGCTTTCTTT

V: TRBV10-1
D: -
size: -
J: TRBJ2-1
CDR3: CASSDGVSYNERFF
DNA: TGCGCCAGCAGTGATGGGGTCTCCTACAATGAGCGGTTCTTC

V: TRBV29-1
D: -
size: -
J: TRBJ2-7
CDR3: CSATEETTYDEQYF
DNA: TGCAGCGCGACAGAAGAAACCACCTACGACGAGCAATACTTC

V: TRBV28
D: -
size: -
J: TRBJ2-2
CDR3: CASSFLAGPDGGELFF
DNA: TGTGCCAGCAGTTTCTTGGCAGGACCCGACGGAGGGGAGCTGTTTTTT

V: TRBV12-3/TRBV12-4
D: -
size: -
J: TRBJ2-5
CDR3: CASSSGAQEAQYF
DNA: TGTGCCAGCAGCTCCGGGGCCCAAGAGGCCCAGTACTTC

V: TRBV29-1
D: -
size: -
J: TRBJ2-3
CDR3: CSVGGRTLIDTQYF
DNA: TGCAGCGTTGGAGGCAGGACCCTCATAGATACGCAGTATTTT

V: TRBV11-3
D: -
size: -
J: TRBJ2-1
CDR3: CASSLNSVGEQSF
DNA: TGTGCCAGCAGCTTAAATAGCGTCGGTGAGCAGTCCTTC

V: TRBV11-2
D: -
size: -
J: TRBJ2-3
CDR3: CASSWTSTDTQYF
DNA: TGTGCCAGCAGCTGGACTAGCACAGATACGCAGTATTTT

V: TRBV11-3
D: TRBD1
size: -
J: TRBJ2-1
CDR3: CASNPTGTALNNVQIF
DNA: TGTGCCAGTAACCCAACCGGGACAGCTTTAAACAATGTGCAGATCTTC

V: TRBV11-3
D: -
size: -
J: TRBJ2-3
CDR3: CASSPTQVAVGTDTQYF
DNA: TGCGCCAGCAGCCCGACCCAAGTGGCCGTTGGCACAGATACGCAGTATTTT

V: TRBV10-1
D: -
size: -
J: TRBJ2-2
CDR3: CARSLWNTGELFF
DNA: TGCGCCAGAAGTCTCTGGAACACCGGGGAGTTGTTTTTT

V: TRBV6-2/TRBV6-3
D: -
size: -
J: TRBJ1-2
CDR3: CASGRGATTGYTF
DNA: TGTGCCAGCGGTAGAGGAGCTACCACTGGCTACACCTTC

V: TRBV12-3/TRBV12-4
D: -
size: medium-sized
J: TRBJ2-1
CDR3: CASSLVQGGGNEQFF
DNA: TGTGCCAGCAGTTTAGTACAGGGTGGGGGCAATGAGCAGTTCTTC

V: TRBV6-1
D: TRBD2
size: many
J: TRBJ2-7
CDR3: CASSVTGTSGYEQYF
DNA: TGTGCCAGCAGTGTTACCGGGACTAGCGGTTACGAGCAGTACTTC

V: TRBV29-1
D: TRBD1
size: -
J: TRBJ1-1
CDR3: CIVHSVGQGTEAFF
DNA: TGCATCGTTCATTCTGTGGGACAGGGCACTGAAGCTTTCTTT

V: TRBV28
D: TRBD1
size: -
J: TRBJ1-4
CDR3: CVSSLSGTGATNEKLFF
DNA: TGTGTCAGCAGTTTATCCGGGACAGGGGCAACTAATGAAAAACTGTTTTTT

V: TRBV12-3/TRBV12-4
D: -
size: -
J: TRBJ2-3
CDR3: CASSLGAGTDTKYF
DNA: TGTGCCAGCAGTTTAGGGGCGGGCACAGATACGAAGTATTTT

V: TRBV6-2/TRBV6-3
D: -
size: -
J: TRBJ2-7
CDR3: CASSGTPREQHF
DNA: TGTGCCTCCTCCGGGACCCCACGCGAGCAGCACTTC

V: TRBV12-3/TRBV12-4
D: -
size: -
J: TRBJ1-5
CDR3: CASSRQFKQPRHF
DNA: TGTGCCAGCAGTCGACAGTTCAAACAGCCCCGGCATTTT

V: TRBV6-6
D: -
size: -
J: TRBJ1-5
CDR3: CASSYSGDPQSQHF
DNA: TGCGCCAGCAGTTACTCGGGGGACCCTCAGTCCCAGCATTTT

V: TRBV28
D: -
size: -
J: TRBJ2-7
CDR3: CASSFIRLSTYELYF
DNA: TGTGCCAGCAGTTTTATTCGCCTTTCAACCTACGAGCTGTACTTC

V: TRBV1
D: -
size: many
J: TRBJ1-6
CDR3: CTSSQGGVRRWTPLHF
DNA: TGCACCAGCAGCCAAGGCGGGGTCAGGCGCTGGACACCCCTCCACTTT

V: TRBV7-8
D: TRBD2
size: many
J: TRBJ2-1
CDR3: CASSSDSGRAGNEQFF
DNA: TGTGCCAGCAGCTCGGATAGCGGGAGGGCCGGAAATGAGCAGTTCTTC

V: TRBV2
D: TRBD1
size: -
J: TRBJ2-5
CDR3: CASTRDRNKETQYF
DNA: TGTGCCAGCACTCGGGACAGAAACAAAGAGACCCAGTACTTC

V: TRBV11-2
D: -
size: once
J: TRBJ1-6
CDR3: CASSCVLKSPLHF
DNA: TGTGCCAGCAGCTGTGTATTGAAATCACCCCTCCACTTT

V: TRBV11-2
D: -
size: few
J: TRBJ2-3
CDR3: CASTFQRIADTQYF
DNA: TGTGCCAGCACTTTTCAAAGAATCGCAGATACGCAGTATTTT

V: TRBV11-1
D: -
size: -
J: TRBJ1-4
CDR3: CAGSSTGISEKLFF
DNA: TGTGCCGGCAGCTCAACGGGGATCAGTGAAAAACTGTTTTTT

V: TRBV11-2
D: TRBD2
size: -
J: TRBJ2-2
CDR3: CASSSTSGIAGEQLF
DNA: TGTGCTAGCAGTTCGACTAGCGGGATTGCCGGGGAGCAGTTATTT

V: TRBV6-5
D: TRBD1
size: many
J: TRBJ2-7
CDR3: CASSLAGTGRDEQYF
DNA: TGTGCCAGCAGTTTGGCCGGGACAGGGAGGGACGAGCAGTACTTC

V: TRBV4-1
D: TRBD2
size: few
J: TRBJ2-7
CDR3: CASSHSGRTSEQYF
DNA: TGCGCCAGCAGCCACAGCGGGAGAACTAGCGAGCAGTACTTC

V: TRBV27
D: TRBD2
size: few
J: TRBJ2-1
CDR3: CASSLRAGEGNEQFF
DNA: TGTGCCAGCAGTTTAAGAGCGGGAGAGGGGAATGAGCAGTTCTTC

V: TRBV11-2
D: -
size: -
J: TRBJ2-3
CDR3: CVSSLGGLTYTSDMQYF
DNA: TGTGTCAGCAGCTTAGGGGGATTAACGTACACGTCAGATATGCAGTATTTT

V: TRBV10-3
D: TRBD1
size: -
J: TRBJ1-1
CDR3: CAINDIGGTDAEAFF
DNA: TGTGCCATCAATGATATCGGGGGGACAGACGCTGAAGCTTTCTTT